The 14 T cell receptor beta chains below come from one sample, sequenced in a study of shared T cell receptors in the human thymus. Data came from immunoSEQ multiplex PCR; TCRdb stores just in-frame clones and leaves some out. The sample has approximately 400,000 clones, approximately 95% seen once. The sequencing sample was made of thymocytes. The receptors were sampled from a human donor.

The V gene is TRBV5-1, the J gene TRBJ1-2; 9 bases align to TRBD1. Germline CDR1 is SGHRS and CDR2 is YFSETQ. The V and J ends lost 3 bases and 5 bases, in that order; junction bases with no gene match: 5. This CDR3 spans 14 amino acids. The CDR3 protein is CASSSGTGSYGYTF. Written as DNA, the CDR3 is TGCGCCAGCAGCTCCGGGACAGGGTCTTATGGCTACACCTTC.

The chain carries TRBV13 and TRBJ1-1, with D unresolved. Germline V gene lookup returns CDR1 PRHDT and CDR2 FYEKMQ (reference sequence). With 4 bases removed from V and 0 bases from J, the gap between germline ends came to 9 bases. The CDR3 totals 14 residues. The CDR3 protein is CASSSDLMNTEAFF. The CDR3 nucleotides are TGTGCCAGCAGCTCGGATCTGATGAACACTGAAGCTTTCTTT. The entire variable domain, with the rest obtained from reference TRBV13 and TRBJ1-1, is as follows: AAGVIQSPRHLIKEKRETATLKCYPIPRHDTVYWYQQGPGQDPQFLISFYEKMQSDKGSIPDRFSAQQFSDYHSELNMSSLELGDSALYFCASSSDLMNTEAFFGQGTRLTVV.

The chain recombines TRBV13 with TRBJ1-3; no reliable D call. Trimming cost V 3 bases and J 8 bases, with 14 bases left between them. Germline lookup yields CDR1 PRHDT and CDR2 FYEKMQ (reference sequence). There are 14 residues in the CDR3. This CDR3 is CASSLMFRRHTIYF. The CDR3 DNA reads TGTGCCAGCAGCTTGATGTTCAGGAGGCACACCATATATTTT. Full variable domain (missing parts from reference TRBV13 and TRBJ1-3): AAGVIQSPRHLIKEKRETATLKCYPIPRHDTVYWYQQGPGQDPQFLISFYEKMQSDKGSIPDRFSAQQFSDYHSELNMSSLELGDSALYFCASSLMFRRHTIYFGEGSWLTVV.

The V gene is TRBV4-3, the J gene TRBJ2-7, with 8 bases identical to TRBD1. This CDR3 comprises 15 residues. V gave up 2 bases and J gave up 5 bases; unmatched junction bases: 8. Germline V lookup: CDR1 LGHNA, CDR2 YSLEER. CDR3 in DNA: TGCGCCAGCAGCCAATTCATGGGACAGGAACACGAGCAGTACTTC. Its protein product is CASSQFMGQEHEQYF.

CDR3 sequence: CASSPTGRVSYEQYF. DNA of the CDR3: TGTGCCAGCAGCCCGACAGGGCGGGTCTCCTACGAGCAGTACTTC. V usage is TRBV6-5 and J usage is TRBJ2-7, with 7 bases fitting TRBD1. Germline-derived CDR1 and CDR2 are MNHEY and SVGAGI. V lost 6 bases, J lost 0 bases, and 8 bases stayed unmatched. The CDR3 has 15 residues.

This clone was seen a single time. The chain is built from TRBV18 and TRBJ1-1; D might be TRBD1 (6 bases). This CDR3 region has 17 residues. Trimming stripped 2 bases from V and 3 bases from J, with 19 bases between. CDR1 is KGHSH and CDR2 is LQKENI in the germline V gene. CDR3 loop: CASSPTVTGSLDTEAFF. As DNA, the CDR3 is TGTGCCAGCTCACCAACGGTCACAGGGTCGTTGGACACTGAAGCTTTCTTT.

CDR3 in DNA: TGTGCCTGGAGTGTACCCCCCCGGGGGCGGTATAGCACAGATACGCAGTATTTT. Translation: CAWSVPPRGRYSTDTQYF. The chain recombines TRBV30 with TRBJ2-3, with D tentatively TRBD1 or TRBD2 (6 bases each). The CDR3 spans 18 residues. Trimming left V 0 bases short and J 0 bases short, with 19 bases between. Germline CDR1 and CDR2: GTSNPN and SVGIG (reference sequence).

This sequence joins TRBV7-8 and TRBJ2-2; a possible D gene is TRBD2 (5 bases). Per germline, CDR1 SGHVS and CDR2 FQNEAQ. The V end lost 7 bases, the J end lost 5 bases, and 17 bases lay between the germline ends. CDR3 length: 15 amino acids. CDR3 sequence: CASNPASTETGELFF. CDR3 DNA sequence: TGTGCCAGCAACCCGGCTAGCACAGAGACCGGGGAGCTGTTTTTT.

This clone was detected only a few times. The rearrangement links TRBV6-5 to TRBJ2-3; unclear D gene. With 6 bases removed from V and 0 bases from J, the gap between germline ends came to 13 bases. The CDR3 covers 15 residues. CDR1 MNHEY and CDR2 SVGAGI come from the germline V gene. The CDR3 region is CASSLLGVSTDTQYF. Written as DNA, the CDR3 is TGTGCCAGCAGCCTATTAGGAGTGAGCACAGATACGCAGTATTTT.

The V call is TRBV27, the J call TRBJ2-1, with 9 bases fitting TRBD2. This CDR3 has 14 amino acids. Germline CDR1 and CDR2: MNHEY and SMNVEV (reference sequence). The junction had 6 bases not matched to a gene; V was cut back by 6 bases and J by 6 bases. This CDR3 is CASRSSGRSNEQFF. CDR3 nucleotide sequence: TGTGCCAGCAGGAGTAGCGGGAGAAGCAATGAGCAGTTCTTC.

The rearrangement joins TRBV30 to TRBJ1-1, with D unclear. Trimming took off 4 bases at V and 2 bases at J, with 20 bases between the two ends. Germline CDR1 reads GTSNPN; CDR2 reads SVGIG (reference sequence). This CDR3 has 16 residues. This CDR3 is CAWNLGRRPPNTEAFF. The CDR3 DNA follows: TGTGCCTGGAACCTAGGTCGGCGACCCCCTAACACTGAAGCTTTCTTT.

On this clone itself: Compared with germline, one end of the junction differs, possibly owing to a read error. The gene calls are TRBV4-3 and TRBJ2-7; D is unclear. The CDR3 length is 11 residues. From germline, CDR1 is LGHNA and CDR2 YSLEER. CDR3 bases: TGCGCCAGCAGACAAGGGTCCGAGCAGTACTTC. This gives the protein CASRQGSEQYF.

The chain has TRBV28 and TRBJ2-1; TRBD2 matches 11 bases. The CDR3 has 16 residues. The ends lost 5 bases at V and 5 bases at J; junction bases unmatched: 8. Germline-derived CDR1 and CDR2 are MDHEN and SYDVKM. The CDR3 DNA reads as TGTGCCAGCAGTCCGCCGGGACTAGCGGTGGACAATGAGCAGTTCTTC. As protein: CASSPPGLAVDNEQFF. Drawing the rest from reference TRBV28 and TRBJ2-1, the complete variable domain is DVKVTQSSRYLVKRTGEKVFLECVQDMDHENMFWYRQDPGLGLRLIYFSYDVKMKEKGDIPEGYSVSREKKERFSLILESASTNQTSMYLCASSPPGLAVDNEQFFGPGTRLTVL.

The V gene is TRBV16, the J gene TRBJ2-1; D is perhaps TRBD2 (5 bases). The CDR3 consists of 18 residues. Germline lookup yields CDR1 KGHSY and CDR2 FQNENV. V lost 3 bases and J 6 bases, leaving 24 bases between the germline ends. In DNA form, the CDR3 reads TGTGCCAGCAGCCACCCCTTTCAAGCGGACCCTTCCCCCAATGAGCAGTTCTTC. Translation gives CASSHPFQADPSPNEQFF. Full variable domain (missing parts from reference TRBV16 and TRBJ2-1): GEEVAQTPKHLVRGEGQKAKLYCAPIKGHSYVFWYQQVLKNEFKFLISFQNENVFDETGMPKERFSAKCLPNSPCSLEIQATKLEDSAVYFCASSHPFQADPSPNEQFFGPGTRLTVL.